One sample yielded the 5 T cell receptor beta chains listed below, sequenced in a study of T cells in Graves' hyperthyroidism and ophthalmopathy. TCR beta CDR3 region amplification was performed from RNA transcripts. The HTBI primer set drove a first-round RT-PCR of the TCR CDR3. From the multiplex PCR reads, TCRdb called clonotypes with MiXCR, one entry per CDR3 protein. This table has 300,000 to 400,000 distinct CDR3 sequences, 15% to 20% appearing once. Sequenced: blood. These receptors were taken from a woman aged 50 to 60 with Graves' hyperthyroidism.

This clonotype was seen a few times. V and J are TRBV12-5 and TRBJ1-4; 7 nucleotides match TRBD1. The CDR3 is made up of 16 amino acids. V trimming: 4 bases; J trimming: 6 bases; junction bases outside the gene matches: 11. Germline V gene sequence: CDR1 LGHNT, CDR2 FRNRAP. CDR3 nucleotide sequence: TGTGCTAGTGGTTCTTTTATTGGGACAGTACATGAAAAACTGTTTTTT. Amino acids: CASGSFIGTVHEKLFF.

CDR3 sequence reads: CASSLRRTGLNEKLFF. CDR3 in DNA: TGTGCCAGCAGCCTAAGGCGAACAGGGCTTAATGAAAAACTGTTTTTT. The J gene is TRBJ1-4, the V gene TRBV7-8; D possibly corresponds to TRBD1 (6 bases). V lost 5 bases and J lost 4, with 17 bases in between. Germline CDR1 SGHVS, CDR2 FQNEAQ. The CDR3 is made up of 16 amino acids.

The chain is built from TRBV2 and TRBJ1-4; maybe TRBD1 (5 bases). CDR3 length equals 14 residues. V shed 3 bases and J shed 15 bases, with 20 bases lying between them. CDR1 is SNHLY and CDR2 is FYNNEI in the germline V gene. The CDR3 loop reads CASSDKILIAGMFF. As DNA, the CDR3 is TGTGCCAGCAGTGATAAGATATTAATTGCAGGGATGTTTTTT.

V is TRBV6-5 and J is TRBJ1-6; D is unclear. The CDR3 extends over 18 amino acids. V was pared by 1 base and J by 8 bases, with 21 bases between. Germline V gene sequence: CDR1 MNHEY, CDR2 SVGAGI. The CDR3 nucleotides are TGTGCCAGCAGTTACTGGCCCTACGCGGGAATGAGACATTCACCCCTCCACTTT. Translated: CASSYWPYAGMRHSPLHF.

CDR3 region: CASNKLGTGGDEQYV. CDR3 nucleotides: TGTGCCAGCAATAAACTGGGGACAGGAGGGGACGAGCAGTACGTC. The gene calls are TRBV6-1 and TRBJ2-7; 8 positions match TRBD1. Germline V gene sequence: CDR1 MNHNS, CDR2 SASEGT. J was trimmed by 5 bases and V by 7 bases; bases with no gene match: 13. The CDR3 runs to 15 residues.